These T cell receptor beta chains were read from a single sample in a study of OX40 agonist ivuxolimab in advanced cancers. Sequencing was performed with immunoSEQ multiplex PCR; in TCRdb, only in-frame clones are kept and a portion is missing. The sample has 14,000 to 15,000 clones; less than 85% are singletons. The sequenced sample was CD4+ or CD8+ T cells sorted from blood, obtained in a trial of the OX40 agonist ivuxolimab. The source of these receptors is an adult with an advanced solid tumor such as melanoma, head and neck, liver or kidney cancer. CDR3s include the opening cysteine and the closing phenylalanine or tryptophan. The order of the fields is clone size, D gene, V gene, J gene, CDR3 length, CDR3 protein, CDR3 DNA. A D gene is named only where the DNA matches it firmly. Rows may omit the clone size; those that give it use once, few, many or a size class.

>.|.|TRBV29-1|TRBJ1-5|13
CSVEADNNQPQHF
TGCAGCGTTGAAGCGGACAACAATCAGCCCCAGCATTTT
>.|.|TRBV6-5|TRBJ2-3|15
CASVGVAGRTDTQYF
TGTGCCAGTGTAGGGGTGGCGGGACGCACAGATACGCAGTATTTT
>medium-sized|TRBD2|TRBV11-2|TRBJ2-7|14
CASSTSGGAYEQYF
TGTGCCAGCAGCACTAGTGGGGGGGCCTACGAGCAGTACTTC
>.|TRBD2|TRBV10-2|TRBJ2-7|17
CASSEDPKREGVYEQYF
TGCGCCAGCAGTGAGGATCCCAAGCGGGAGGGCGTATACGAGCAGTACTTC
>.|TRBD1|TRBV27|TRBJ2-7|14
CASSRGQGPYEQYF
TGTGCCAGCAGTCGAGGACAGGGACCCTACGAGCAGTACTTC
>.|.|TRBV7-8|TRBJ2-7|15
CASSLESGRYYEQYF
TGTGCCAGCAGCTTAGAATCCGGGAGATACTACGAGCAGTACTTC
>.|TRBD1|TRBV7-2|TRBJ2-7|14
CASSEWTGGYEQYF
TGTGCCAGCAGCGAATGGACAGGGGGCTACGAGCAGTACTTC
>once|TRBD2|TRBV19|TRBJ2-5|13
CASSINSGETQYF
TGTGCCAGTAGTATTAATAGCGGGGAGACCCAGTACTTC
>.|.|TRBV19|TRBJ2-5|11
CASSEEETQYF
TGTGCCAGTAGTGAGGAAGAGACCCAGTACTTC
>medium-sized|.|TRBV9|TRBJ1-2|15
CASSVGVGANYGYTF
TGTGCCAGCAGCGTAGGCGTAGGGGCTAACTATGGCTACACCTTC
>.|.|TRBV12-5|TRBJ2-7|19
CASGLVFGLLPEVSYEQYF
TGTGCTAGTGGTTTGGTATTCGGACTACTCCCGGAAGTTTCCTACGAGCAGTACTTC
>.|.|TRBV6-5|TRBJ1-5|15
CASSSNDISDQPQHF
TGTGCCAGCAGTTCCAATGACATATCGGATCAGCCCCAGCATTTT
>.|TRBD2|TRBV14|TRBJ2-7|15
CASSLSGSIASEQYF
TGTGCCAGCAGCCTCAGCGGGAGTATCGCTTCCGAGCAGTACTTC
>.|TRBD1|TRBV9|TRBJ1-1|15
CASSVARTGATEAFF
TGTGCCAGCAGCGTAGCGAGGACAGGGGCCACTGAAGCTTTCTTT
>.|TRBD2|TRBV6-5|TRBJ2-7|14
CASSYWTSGDEQYF
TGTGCCAGCAGTTACTGGACTAGCGGCGACGAGCAGTACTTC
>few|TRBD2|TRBV7-9|TRBJ2-1|15
CASSKTSGRGNEQFF
TGTGCCAGCAGCAAGACTAGCGGGAGGGGCAATGAGCAGTTCTTC
>.|.|TRBV6-4|TRBJ2-2|17
CASSDSASEAITGELFF
TGTGCCAGCAGTGACTCGGCTAGTGAGGCGATCACCGGGGAGCTGTTTTTT
>.|.|TRBV7-9|TRBJ2-5|13
CASSLDPGETQYF
TGTGCCAGCAGCTTAGATCCGGGAGAGACCCAGTACTTC
>.|TRBD2|TRBV5-4|TRBJ2-2|15
CASSRVAGITGELFF
TGCGCCAGCAGCCGAGTAGCGGGAATCACCGGGGAGCTGTTTTTT
>few|.|TRBV11-3|TRBJ2-1|15
CASSFRSSGNNEQFF
TGTGCCAGCAGCTTTCGGTCATCGGGCAACAATGAGCAGTTCTTC
>.|.|TRBV18|TRBJ2-2|23
CASSPPIGSDTLPPYLNTGELFF
TGTGCCAGCTCACCACCAATTGGATCAGACACTCTCCCCCCTTACCTTAACACCGGGGAGCTGTTTTTT
>.|.|TRBV6-1|TRBJ1-1|17
CASSEDRRGLKNTEAFF
TGTGCCAGCAGTGAAGACCGGAGGGGACTGAAGAACACTGAAGCTTTCTTT
>.|TRBD1|TRBV7-2|TRBJ1-1|17
CASSDQGAILIDTEAFF
TGTGCCAGCAGCGACCAGGGGGCGATACTTATCGACACTGAAGCTTTCTTT
>few|.|TRBV4-3|TRBJ2-7|16
CASSQERLQGSDEQYF
TGCGCCAGCAGCCAAGAAAGACTACAGGGTAGCGACGAGCAGTACTTC
>.|TRBD2|TRBV27|TRBJ2-7|16
CASSLRTSGPAYEQYF
TGTGCCAGCAGTTTACGGACTAGCGGGCCGGCCTACGAGCAGTACTTC
>.|.|TRBV27|TRBJ2-1|16
CASTRIRTEIYNEQFF
TGTGCCAGCACTCGAATAAGGACAGAAATATACAATGAGCAGTTCTTC
>.|.|TRBV7-6|TRBJ1-2|14
CASSLERDADGYTF
TGTGCCAGCAGCTTAGAGAGGGACGCGGATGGCTACACCTTC
>.|TRBD1|TRBV6-5|TRBJ1-1|14
CASSYSQGGTEAFF
TGTGCCAGCAGTTACTCCCAGGGGGGCACTGAAGCTTTCTTT
>few|.|TRBV7-6|TRBJ2-7|15
CASSPKLARQAEQYF
TGTGCCAGCAGCCCGAAACTAGCGAGACAGGCCGAGCAGTACTTC
>.|.|TRBV27|TRBJ2-3|13
CASSLWNTDTQYF
TGTGCCAGCAGTTTATGGAACACAGATACGCAGTATTTT
>.|.|TRBV6-5|TRBJ2-7|13
CASSYAASYEQYF
TGTGCCAGCAGTTACGCAGCATCCTACGAGCAGTACTTC
>.|TRBD1|TRBV4-3|TRBJ2-1|21
CASSQGTGTGFSSQIYNEQFF
TGCGCCAGCAGCCAAGGTACCGGGACAGGGTTTTCTAGTCAGATATACAATGAGCAGTTCTTC
>.|.|TRBV9|TRBJ2-1|11
CASSAGDEQFF
TGTGCCAGCAGCGCGGGGGATGAGCAGTTCTTC
>.|.|TRBV6-6|TRBJ2-1|13
CASSRRTYNEQFF
TGTGCCAGCAGTAGACGAACCTACAATGAGCAGTTCTTC
>.|TRBD2|TRBV29-1|TRBJ2-1|16
CSVEDVLAGAYNEQFF
TGCAGCGTTGAAGACGTACTAGCGGGAGCCTACAATGAGCAGTTCTTC
>.|TRBD1|TRBV28|TRBJ1-1|16
CASSSGQEKRNTEAFF
TGTGCCAGCAGTTCCGGACAGGAAAAAAGGAACACTGAAGCTTTCTTT
>.|.|TRBV5-1|TRBJ1-1|16
CASSLVRQGRFTEAFF
TGCGCCAGCAGCTTGGTTCGGCAGGGTAGATTCACTGAAGCTTTCTTT
>.|.|TRBV7-6|TRBJ1-2|16
CASSPSIWGRNYGYTF
TGTGCCAGCAGCCCATCAATTTGGGGACGGAACTATGGCTACACCTTC
>.|.|TRBV19|TRBJ2-7|11
CASGPGFEQYF
TGTGCCAGCGGACCCGGCTTCGAGCAGTACTTC
>.|.|TRBV6-1|TRBJ2-1|17
CASSEEWVLSSYNEQFF
TGTGCCAGCAGTGAAGAATGGGTACTGAGCTCCTACAATGAGCAGTTCTTC
>.|TRBD1|TRBV11-2|TRBJ2-7|13
CASSFGTGIEQYF
TGTGCCAGCAGCTTTGGGACAGGGATCGAGCAGTACTTC
>.|.|TRBV6-1|TRBJ1-1|13
CASSLLGYTEAFF
TGTGCCAGCAGCCTGCTGGGGTACACTGAAGCTTTCTTT
>.|.|TRBV7-2|TRBJ1-3|16
CASSDPENSRGNTIYF
TGTGCCAGCAGCGACCCGGAGAATAGCCGTGGAAACACCATATATTTT
>.|.|TRBV10-2|TRBJ2-7|13
CASSESSSYEQYF
TGCGCCAGCAGTGAGTCGAGCAGCTACGAGCAGTACTTC
>.|TRBD1|TRBV9|TRBJ2-1|14
CASNGQGDYNEQFF
TGTGCCAGCAACGGACAGGGGGACTACAATGAGCAGTTCTTC
>.|.|TRBV19|TRBJ1-2|16
CASSRTAQGPNYGYTF
TGTGCCAGTAGTAGGACAGCCCAGGGGCCAAACTATGGCTACACCTTC
>.|TRBD2|TRBV7-9|TRBJ2-7|15
CASSLVPSGAYEQYF
TGTGCCAGCAGCTTAGTTCCTAGCGGAGCCTACGAGCAGTACTTC
>.|.|TRBV7-6|TRBJ1-1|16
CASSLRVEAVGAEAFF
TGTGCCAGCAGCTTACGAGTTGAGGCGGTTGGGGCTGAAGCTTTCTTT
>.|.|TRBV11-2|TRBJ1-1|11
CASSLSAGAFF
TGTGCCAGCAGCTTATCGGCGGGGGCTTTCTTT
>.|TRBD2|TRBV27|TRBJ2-7|15
CASSFGGAHSYEQYF
TGTGCCAGCAGTTTCGGGGGGGCCCACTCCTACGAGCAGTACTTC
>.|.|TRBV21-1|TRBJ2-7|23
CASSKGPCLFPAGPSRSSYEQYF
TGTGCCAGCAGCAAAGGACCTTGCCTTTTTCCTGCGGGACCCTCCAGGAGCTCCTACGAGCAGTACTTC
>.|.|TRBV5-6|TRBJ2-7|14
CASSLFTGTYEQYF
TGTGCCAGCAGCTTGTTTACGGGAACATACGAGCAGTACTTC